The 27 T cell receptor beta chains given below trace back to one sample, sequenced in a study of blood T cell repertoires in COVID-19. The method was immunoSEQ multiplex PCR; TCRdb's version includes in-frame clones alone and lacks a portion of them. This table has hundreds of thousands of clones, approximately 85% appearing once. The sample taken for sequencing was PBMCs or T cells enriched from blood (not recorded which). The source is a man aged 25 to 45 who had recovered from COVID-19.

DNA for the CDR3: TGTGCCAGCAGTGATGGGACTATTGGTGAGCAGTTCTTC. It is translated as CASSDGTIGEQFF. This rearrangement joins TRBV25-1 to TRBJ2-1; 7 bases agree with TRBD2. Losses at the gene ends were 3 bases for V and 9 bases for J; bases not matched to a gene: 5. CDR1 MGHDK and CDR2 SYGVNS come from the germline V gene. The CDR3 length is 13 residues.

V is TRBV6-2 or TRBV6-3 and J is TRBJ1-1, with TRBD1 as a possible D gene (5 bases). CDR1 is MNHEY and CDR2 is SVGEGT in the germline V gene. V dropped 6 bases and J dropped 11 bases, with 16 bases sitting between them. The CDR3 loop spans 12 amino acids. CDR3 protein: CASSRQSTRAFF. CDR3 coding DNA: TGTGCCAGCAGCCGACAGTCAACTCGGGCTTTCTTT.

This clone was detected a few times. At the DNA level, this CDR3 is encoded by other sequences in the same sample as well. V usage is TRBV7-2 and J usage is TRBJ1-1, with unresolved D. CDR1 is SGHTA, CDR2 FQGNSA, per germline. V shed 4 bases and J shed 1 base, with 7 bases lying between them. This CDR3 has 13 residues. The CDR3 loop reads CASSSLKNTEAFF. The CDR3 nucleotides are TGTGCCAGCAGCTCCCTAAAGAACACTGAAGCTTTCTTT. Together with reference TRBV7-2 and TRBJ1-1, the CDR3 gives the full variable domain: GAGVSQSPSNKVTEKGKDVELRCDPISGHTALYWYRQSLGQGLEFLIYFQGNSAPDKSGLPSDRFSAERTGGSVSTLTIQRTQQEDSAVYLCASSSLKNTEAFFGQGTRLTVV.

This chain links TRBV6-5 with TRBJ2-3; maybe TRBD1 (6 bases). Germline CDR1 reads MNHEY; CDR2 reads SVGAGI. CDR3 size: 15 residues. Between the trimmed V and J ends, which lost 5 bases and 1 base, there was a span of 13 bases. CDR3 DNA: TGTGCCAGCAGTCAACAGGGCCCCCGCACAGATACGCAGTATTTT. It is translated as CASSQQGPRTDTQYF.

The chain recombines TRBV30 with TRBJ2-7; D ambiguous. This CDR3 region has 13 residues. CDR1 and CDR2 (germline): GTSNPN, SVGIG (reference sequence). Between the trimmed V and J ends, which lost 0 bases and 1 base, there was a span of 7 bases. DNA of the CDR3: TGTGCCTGGAGTGTTGACTCTTCCTACGAGCAGTACTTC. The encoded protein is CAWSVDSSYEQYF. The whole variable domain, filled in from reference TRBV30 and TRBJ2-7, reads SQTIHQWPATLVQPVGSPLSLECTVEGTSNPNLYWYRQAAGRGLQLLFYSVGIGQISSEVPQNLSASRPQDRQFILSSKKLLLSDSGFYLCAWSVDSSYEQYFGPGTRLTVT.

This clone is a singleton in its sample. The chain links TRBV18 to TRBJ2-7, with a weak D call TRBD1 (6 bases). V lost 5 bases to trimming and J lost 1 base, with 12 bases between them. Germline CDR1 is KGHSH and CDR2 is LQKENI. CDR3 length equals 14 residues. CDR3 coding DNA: TGTGCCAGCTCAGCCGTACAGGGATCCTACGAGCAGTACTTC. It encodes CASSAVQGSYEQYF.

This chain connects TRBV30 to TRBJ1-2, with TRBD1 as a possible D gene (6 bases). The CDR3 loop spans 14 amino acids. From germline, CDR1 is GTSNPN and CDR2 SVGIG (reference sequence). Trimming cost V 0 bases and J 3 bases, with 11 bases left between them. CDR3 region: CAWSVEGVYYGYTF. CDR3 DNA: TGTGCCTGGAGTGTAGAGGGGGTCTACTATGGCTACACCTTC. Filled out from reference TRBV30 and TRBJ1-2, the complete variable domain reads SQTIHQWPATLVQPVGSPLSLECTVEGTSNPNLYWYRQAAGRGLQLLFYSVGIGQISSEVPQNLSASRPQDRQFILSSKKLLLSDSGFYLCAWSVEGVYYGYTFGSGTRLTVV.

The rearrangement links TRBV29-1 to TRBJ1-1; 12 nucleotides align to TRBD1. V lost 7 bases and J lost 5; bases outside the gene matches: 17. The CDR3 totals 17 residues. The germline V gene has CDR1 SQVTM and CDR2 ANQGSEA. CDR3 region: CSASGGWDRGLSTEAFF. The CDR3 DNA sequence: TGCAGCGCCTCAGGGGGCTGGGACAGGGGGCTGTCTACTGAAGCTTTCTTT.

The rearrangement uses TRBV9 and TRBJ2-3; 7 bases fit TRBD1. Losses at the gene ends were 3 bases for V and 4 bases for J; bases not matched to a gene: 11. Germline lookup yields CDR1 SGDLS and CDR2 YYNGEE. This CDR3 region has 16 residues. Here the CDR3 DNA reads TGTGCCAGCAGCGACCCGACGACAGGGTTAGCAGATACGCAGTATTTT. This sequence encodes CASSDPTTGLADTQYF.

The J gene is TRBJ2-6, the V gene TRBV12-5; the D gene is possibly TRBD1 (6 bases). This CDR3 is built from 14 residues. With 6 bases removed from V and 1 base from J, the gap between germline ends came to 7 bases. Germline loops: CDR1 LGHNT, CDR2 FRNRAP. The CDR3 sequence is CASGGASGANVLTF. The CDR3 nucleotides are TGTGCTAGTGGGGGGGCGTCTGGGGCCAACGTCCTGACTTTC.

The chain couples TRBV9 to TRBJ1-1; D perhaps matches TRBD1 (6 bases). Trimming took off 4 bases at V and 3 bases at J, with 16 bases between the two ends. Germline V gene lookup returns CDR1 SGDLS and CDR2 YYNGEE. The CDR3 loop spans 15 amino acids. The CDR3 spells CASSPGQRLDTEAFF. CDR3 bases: TGTGCCAGCAGCCCCGGACAGAGGTTGGACACTGAAGCTTTCTTT. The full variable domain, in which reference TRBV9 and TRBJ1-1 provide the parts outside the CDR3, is DSGVTQTPKHLITATGQRVTLRCSPRSGDLSVYWYQQSLDQGLQFLIQYYNGEERAKGNILERFSAQQFPDLHSELNLSSLELGDSALYFCASSPGQRLDTEAFFGQGTRLTVV.

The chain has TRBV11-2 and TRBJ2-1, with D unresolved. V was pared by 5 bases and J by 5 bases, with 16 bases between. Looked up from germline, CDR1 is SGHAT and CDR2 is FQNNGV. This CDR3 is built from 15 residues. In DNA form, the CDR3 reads TGTGCCAGCAGCCCCCCCGACCTGGGCAACAATGAGCAGTTCTTC. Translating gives CASSPPDLGNNEQFF.

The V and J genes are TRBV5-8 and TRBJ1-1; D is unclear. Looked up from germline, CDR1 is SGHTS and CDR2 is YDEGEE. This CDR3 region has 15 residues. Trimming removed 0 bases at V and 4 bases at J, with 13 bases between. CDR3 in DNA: TGTGCCAGCAGCTTGGCTGACGGCGGTCCCACTGAAGCTTTCTTT. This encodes CASSLADGGPTEAFF.

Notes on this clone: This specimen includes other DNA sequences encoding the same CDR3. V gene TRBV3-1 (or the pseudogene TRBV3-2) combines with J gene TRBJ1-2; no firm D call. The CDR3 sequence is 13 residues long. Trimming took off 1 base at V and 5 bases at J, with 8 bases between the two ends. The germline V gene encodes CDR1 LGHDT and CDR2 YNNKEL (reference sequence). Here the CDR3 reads CASSQGQSYGYTF. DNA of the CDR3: TGTGCCAGCAGCCAAGGGCAGTCGTATGGCTACACCTTC.

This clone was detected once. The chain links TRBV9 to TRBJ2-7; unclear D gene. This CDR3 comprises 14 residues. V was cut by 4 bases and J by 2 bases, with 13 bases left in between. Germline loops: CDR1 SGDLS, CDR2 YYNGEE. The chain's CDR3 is CASSPARQAYEQYF. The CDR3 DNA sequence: TGTGCCAGCAGCCCGGCCAGGCAGGCCTACGAGCAGTACTTC.

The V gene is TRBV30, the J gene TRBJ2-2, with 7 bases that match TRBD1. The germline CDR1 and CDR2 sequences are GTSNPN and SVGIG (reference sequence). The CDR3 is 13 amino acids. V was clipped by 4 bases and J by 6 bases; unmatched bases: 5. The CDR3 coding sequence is TGTGCCTGGACGACAGGGTTGTCCGGGGAGCTGTTTTTT. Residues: CAWTTGLSGELFF.

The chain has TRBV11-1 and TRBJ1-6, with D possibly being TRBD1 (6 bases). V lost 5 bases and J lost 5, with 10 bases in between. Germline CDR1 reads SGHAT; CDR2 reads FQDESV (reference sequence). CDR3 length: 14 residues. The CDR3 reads CASSHGQNNSPLHF. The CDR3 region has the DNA TGTGCCAGCAGCCATGGACAGAATAATTCACCCCTCCACTTT.

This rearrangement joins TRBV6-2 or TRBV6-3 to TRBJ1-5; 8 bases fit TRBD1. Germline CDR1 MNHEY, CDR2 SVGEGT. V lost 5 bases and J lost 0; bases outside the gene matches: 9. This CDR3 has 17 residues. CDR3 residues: CASSQRQGRDSNQPQHF. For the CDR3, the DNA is TGTGCCAGCAGTCAACGACAGGGGAGGGATAGCAATCAGCCCCAGCATTTT.

The CDR3 DNA reads TGCGCCAGCAGCCCCCGGGGAAGAGGTGCGGCAGATACGCAGTATTTT. It translates to CASSPRGRGAADTQYF. The rearrangement links TRBV4-1 to TRBJ2-3; perhaps TRBD2 as D (5 bases). This CDR3 spans 16 amino acids. CDR1 MGHRA and CDR2 YSYEKL come from the germline V gene. V lost 4 bases and J 4 bases, leaving 18 bases between the germline ends.

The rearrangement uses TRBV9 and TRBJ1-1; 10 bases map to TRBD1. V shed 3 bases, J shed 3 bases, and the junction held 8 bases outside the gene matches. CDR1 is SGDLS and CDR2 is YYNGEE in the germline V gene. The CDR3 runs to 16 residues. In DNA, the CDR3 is TGTGCCAGCAGCGCGACAGGGGGCGCAGTGGACACTGAAGCTTTCTTT. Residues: CASSATGGAVDTEAFF.

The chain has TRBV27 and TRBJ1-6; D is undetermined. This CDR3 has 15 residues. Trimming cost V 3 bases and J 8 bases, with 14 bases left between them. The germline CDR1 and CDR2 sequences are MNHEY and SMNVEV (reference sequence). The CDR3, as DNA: TGTGCCAGCAGTTTTCTAGGTACTGACTATTCACCCCTCCACTTT. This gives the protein CASSFLGTDYSPLHF.

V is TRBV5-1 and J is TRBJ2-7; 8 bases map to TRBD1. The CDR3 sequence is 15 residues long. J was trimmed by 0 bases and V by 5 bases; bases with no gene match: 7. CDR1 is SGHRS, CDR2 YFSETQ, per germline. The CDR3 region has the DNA TGCGCCAGCAGGCAACGACAGGGGAGCTCCTACGAGCAGTACTTC. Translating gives CASRQRQGSSYEQYF. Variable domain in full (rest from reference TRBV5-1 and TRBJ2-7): KAGVTQTPRYLIKTRGQQVTLSCSPISGHRSVSWYQQTPGQGLQFLFEYFSETQRNKGNFPGRFSGRQFSNSRSEMNVSTLELGDSALYLCASRQRQGSSYEQYFGPGTRLTVT.

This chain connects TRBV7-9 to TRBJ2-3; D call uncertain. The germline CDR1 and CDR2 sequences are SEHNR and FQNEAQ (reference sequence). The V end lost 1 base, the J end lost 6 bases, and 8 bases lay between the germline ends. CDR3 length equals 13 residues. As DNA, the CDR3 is TGTGCCAGCAGCTTAGTCGTCGCGGATACGCAGTATTTT. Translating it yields CASSLVVADTQYF.

In DNA form, the CDR3 reads TGTGCCAGCAGTTGGCCAGAGGGAGTTGAAGCTTTCTTT. Translating gives CASSWPEGVEAFF. The chain couples TRBV7-9 to TRBJ1-1; D is undetermined. Germline CDR1 and CDR2: SEHNR and FQNEAQ (reference sequence). Trimming took off 6 bases at V and 7 bases at J, with 15 bases between the two ends. The CDR3 totals 13 residues.

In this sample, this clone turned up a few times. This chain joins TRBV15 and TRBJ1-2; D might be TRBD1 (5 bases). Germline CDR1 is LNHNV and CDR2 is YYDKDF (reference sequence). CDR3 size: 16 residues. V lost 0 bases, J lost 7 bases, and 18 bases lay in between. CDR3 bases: TGTGCCACCAGCAGAGACCAATTTGCAGGGTGGTTTGGCTACACCTTC. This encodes CATSRDQFAGWFGYTF.

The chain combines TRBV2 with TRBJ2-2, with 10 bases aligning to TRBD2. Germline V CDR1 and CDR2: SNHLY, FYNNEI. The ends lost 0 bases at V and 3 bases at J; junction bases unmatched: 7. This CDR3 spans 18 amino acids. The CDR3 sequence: CASSEATLLAGYTGELFF. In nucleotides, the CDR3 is TGTGCCAGCAGTGAAGCTACCTTACTAGCGGGGTACACCGGGGAGCTGTTTTTT. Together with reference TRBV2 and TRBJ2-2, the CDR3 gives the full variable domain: EPEVTQTPSHQVTQMGQEVILRCVPISNHLYFYWYRQILGQKVEFLVSFYNNEISEKSEIFDDQFSVERPDGSNFTLKIRSTKLEDSAMYFCASSEATLLAGYTGELFFGEGSRLTVL.

As DNA, the CDR3 is TGTGCCAGCAGCTTAGGCCGGACCCGGGGTGAAAAACTGTTTTTT. This sequence encodes CASSLGRTRGEKLFF. The chain carries TRBV7-8 and TRBJ1-4; the D is unclear. This CDR3 region has 15 residues. Germline V lookup: CDR1 SGHVS, CDR2 FQNEAQ. Trimming left V 1 base short and J 7 bases short, with 13 bases between.